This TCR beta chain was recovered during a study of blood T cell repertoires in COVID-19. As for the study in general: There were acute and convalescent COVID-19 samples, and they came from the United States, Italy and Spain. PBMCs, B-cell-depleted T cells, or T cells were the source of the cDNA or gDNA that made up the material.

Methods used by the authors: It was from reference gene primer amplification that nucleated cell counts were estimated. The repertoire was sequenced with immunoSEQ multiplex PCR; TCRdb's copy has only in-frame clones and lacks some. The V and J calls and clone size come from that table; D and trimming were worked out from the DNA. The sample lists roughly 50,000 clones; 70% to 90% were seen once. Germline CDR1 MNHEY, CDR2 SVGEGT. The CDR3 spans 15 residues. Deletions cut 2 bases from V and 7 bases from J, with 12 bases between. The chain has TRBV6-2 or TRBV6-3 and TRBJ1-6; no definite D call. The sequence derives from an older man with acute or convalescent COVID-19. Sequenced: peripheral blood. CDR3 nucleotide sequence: TGTGCCAGCAGTTACGGCTCCACGGGGAATTCACCCCTCCACTTT. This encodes CASSYGSTGNSPLHF.